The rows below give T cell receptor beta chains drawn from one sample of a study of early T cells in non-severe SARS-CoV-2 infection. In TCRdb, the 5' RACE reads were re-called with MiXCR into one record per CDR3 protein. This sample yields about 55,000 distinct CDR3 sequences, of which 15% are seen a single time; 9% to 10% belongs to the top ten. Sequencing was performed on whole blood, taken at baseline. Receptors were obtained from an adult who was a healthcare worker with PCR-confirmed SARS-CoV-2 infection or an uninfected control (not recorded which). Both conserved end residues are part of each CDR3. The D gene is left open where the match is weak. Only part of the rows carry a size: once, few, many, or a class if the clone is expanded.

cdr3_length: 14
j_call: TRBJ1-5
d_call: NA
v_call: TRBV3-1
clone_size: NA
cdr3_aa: CASSLDGSNQPQHF
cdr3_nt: TGTGCCAGCAGCCTGGACGGTAGCAATCAGCCCCAGCATTTT

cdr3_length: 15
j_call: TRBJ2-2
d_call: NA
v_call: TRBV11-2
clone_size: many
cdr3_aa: CASSLWVGNTGELFF
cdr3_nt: TGTGCCAGCAGCTTATGGGTAGGGAACACCGGGGAGCTGTTTTTT

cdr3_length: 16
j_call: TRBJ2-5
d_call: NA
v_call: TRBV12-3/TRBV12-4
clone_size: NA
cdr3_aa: CASSPRGGRVQETQYF
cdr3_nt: TGTGCCAGCAGTCCCCGAGGTGGGCGGGTCCAAGAGACCCAGTACTTC

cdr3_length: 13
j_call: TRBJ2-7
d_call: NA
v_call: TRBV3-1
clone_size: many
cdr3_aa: CASSQNLATEQYF
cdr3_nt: TGTGCCAGCAGCCAGAATCTAGCGACAGAGCAGTACTTC

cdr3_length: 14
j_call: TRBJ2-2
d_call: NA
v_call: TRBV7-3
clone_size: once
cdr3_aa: CASSPTRYTGELFF
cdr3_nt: TGTGCCAGCAGCCCTACGAGATACACCGGGGAGCTGTTTTTT

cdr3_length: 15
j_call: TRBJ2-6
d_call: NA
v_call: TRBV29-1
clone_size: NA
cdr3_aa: CSALFPIPGANVLTF
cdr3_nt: TGCAGCGCCCTGTTTCCAATCCCTGGGGCCAACGTCCTGACTTTC

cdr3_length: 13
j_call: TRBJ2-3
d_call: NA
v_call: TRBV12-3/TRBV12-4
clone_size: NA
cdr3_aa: CASSFKGTDTQYF
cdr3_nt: TGTGCCAGCAGTTTTAAGGGAACAGATACGCAGTATTTT

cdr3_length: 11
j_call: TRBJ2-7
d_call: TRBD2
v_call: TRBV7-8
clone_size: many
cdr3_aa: CASSPPGGTHF
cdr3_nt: TGTGCCAGCAGCCCACCGGGGGGTACGCACTTC

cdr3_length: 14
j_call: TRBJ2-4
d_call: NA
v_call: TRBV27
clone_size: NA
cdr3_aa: CASSLSSEGGIQYF
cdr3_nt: TGTGCCAGCAGTTTATCATCTGAGGGTGGGATTCAGTACTTC

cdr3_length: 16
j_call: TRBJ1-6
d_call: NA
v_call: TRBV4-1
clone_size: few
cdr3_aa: CASSQVYPSHNSPLHF
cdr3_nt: TGCGCCAGCAGCCAAGTTTATCCGTCTCATAATTCACCCCTCCACTTT

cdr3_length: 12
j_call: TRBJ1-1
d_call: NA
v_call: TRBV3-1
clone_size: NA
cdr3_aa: CASSHGGLRAFF
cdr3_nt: TGTGCCAGCAGCCACGGAGGGCTCCGGGCTTTCTTT

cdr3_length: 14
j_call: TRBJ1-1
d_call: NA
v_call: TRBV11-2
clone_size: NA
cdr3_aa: CASSLGGTGAEAFF
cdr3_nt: TGTGCCAGCAGCTTAGGGGGGACCGGGGCTGAAGCTTTCTTT

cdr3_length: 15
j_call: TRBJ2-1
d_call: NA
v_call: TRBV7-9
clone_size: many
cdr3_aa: CASSLQGGPYNEQFF
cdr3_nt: TGTGCCAGCAGCTTACAGGGTGGTCCCTACAATGAGCAGTTCTTC

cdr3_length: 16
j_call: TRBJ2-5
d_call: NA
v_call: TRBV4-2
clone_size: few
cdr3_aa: CASSQRTAERQETQYF
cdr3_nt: TGTGCCAGCAGCCAGAGAACGGCAGAGAGGCAAGAGACCCAGTACTTC

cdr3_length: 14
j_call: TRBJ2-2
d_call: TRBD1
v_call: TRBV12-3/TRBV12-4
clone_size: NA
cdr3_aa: CASGQGFGTGELFF
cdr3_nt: TGTGCCAGCGGACAGGGCTTCGGGACCGGGGAGCTGTTTTTT

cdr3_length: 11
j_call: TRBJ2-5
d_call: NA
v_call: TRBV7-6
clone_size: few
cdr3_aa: CASSSKETQYF
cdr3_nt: TGTGCCAGCAGCTCAAAAGAGACCCAGTACTTC

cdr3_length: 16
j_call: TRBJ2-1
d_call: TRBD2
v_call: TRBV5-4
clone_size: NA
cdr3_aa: CASSFKTSGSYNEQFF
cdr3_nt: TGTGCCAGCAGCTTTAAAACTAGCGGGAGCTACAATGAGCAGTTCTTC

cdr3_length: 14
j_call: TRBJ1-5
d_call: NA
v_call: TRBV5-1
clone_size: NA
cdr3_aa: CASSLGEPHQPQHF
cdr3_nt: TGCGCCAGCAGCTTGGGAGAGCCTCATCAGCCCCAGCATTTC

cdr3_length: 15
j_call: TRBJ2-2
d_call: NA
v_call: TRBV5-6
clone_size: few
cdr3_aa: CASSPVGGNTGELFF
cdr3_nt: TGTGCCAGCAGCCCCGTCGGCGGAAACACCGGGGAGCTGTTTTTT

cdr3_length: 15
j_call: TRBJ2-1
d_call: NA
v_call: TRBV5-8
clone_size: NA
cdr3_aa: CASSPGTASYNEQFF
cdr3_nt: TGTGCCAGCAGCCCCGGGACTGCCTCCTACAATGAGCAGTTCTTC

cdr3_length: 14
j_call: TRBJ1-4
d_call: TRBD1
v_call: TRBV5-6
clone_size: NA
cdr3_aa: CASSAGQGHEKLFF
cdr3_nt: TGTGCCAGCAGCGCGGGACAGGGGCATGAAAAACTGTTTTTT

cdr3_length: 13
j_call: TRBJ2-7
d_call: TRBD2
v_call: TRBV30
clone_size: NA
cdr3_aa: CALRGGRFYEQYF
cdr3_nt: TGTGCCTTACGCGGGGGGCGGTTCTACGAGCAGTACTTC

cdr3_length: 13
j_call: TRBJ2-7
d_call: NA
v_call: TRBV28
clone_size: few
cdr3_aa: CASSLYGPLGQYF
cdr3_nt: TGTGCCAGCAGTTTATATGGGCCCCTCGGGCAGTACTTC

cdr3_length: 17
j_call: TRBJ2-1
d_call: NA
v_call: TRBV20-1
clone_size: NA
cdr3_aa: CSARDIGGTRSYNEQFF
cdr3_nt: TGCAGTGCTAGAGATATTGGTGGCACCCGATCCTACAATGAGCAGTTCTTC

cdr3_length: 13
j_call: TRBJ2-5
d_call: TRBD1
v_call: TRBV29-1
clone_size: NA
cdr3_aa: CSVVKTGQETQYF
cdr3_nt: TGCAGCGTTGTAAAGACAGGGCAAGAGACCCAGTACTTC

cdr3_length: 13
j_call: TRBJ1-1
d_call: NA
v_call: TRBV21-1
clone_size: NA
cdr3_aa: CASSKKLNTEAFF
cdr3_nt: TGTGCCAGCAGCAAGAAGCTGAACACTGAAGCTTTCTTT

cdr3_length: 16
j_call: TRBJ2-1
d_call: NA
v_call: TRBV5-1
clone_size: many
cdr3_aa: CASSLEETVSYNEQFF
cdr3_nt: TGCGCCAGCAGCTTGGAAGAGACTGTGTCCTACAATGAGCAGTTCTTC

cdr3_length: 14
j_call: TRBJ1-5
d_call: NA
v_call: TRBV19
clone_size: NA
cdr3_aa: CASTISASYQPQHF
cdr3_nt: TGTGCCAGTACTATCTCGGCCTCATATCAGCCCCAGCATTTT

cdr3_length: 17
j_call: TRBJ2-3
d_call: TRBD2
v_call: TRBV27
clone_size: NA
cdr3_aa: CASSLSPGLAGADTQYF
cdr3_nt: TGTGCCAGCAGTTTATCCCCGGGACTAGCGGGAGCCGATACGCAGTATTTT

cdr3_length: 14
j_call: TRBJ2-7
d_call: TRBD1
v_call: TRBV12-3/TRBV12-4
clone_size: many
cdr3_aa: CASSLGTDSYEQYF
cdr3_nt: TGTGCCAGCAGTTTGGGGACAGATTCCTACGAGCAGTACTTC

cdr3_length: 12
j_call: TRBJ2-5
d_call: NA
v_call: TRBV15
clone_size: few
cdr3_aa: CATSRDTETQYF
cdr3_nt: TGTGCCACCAGCAGAGATACCGAGACCCAGTACTTC